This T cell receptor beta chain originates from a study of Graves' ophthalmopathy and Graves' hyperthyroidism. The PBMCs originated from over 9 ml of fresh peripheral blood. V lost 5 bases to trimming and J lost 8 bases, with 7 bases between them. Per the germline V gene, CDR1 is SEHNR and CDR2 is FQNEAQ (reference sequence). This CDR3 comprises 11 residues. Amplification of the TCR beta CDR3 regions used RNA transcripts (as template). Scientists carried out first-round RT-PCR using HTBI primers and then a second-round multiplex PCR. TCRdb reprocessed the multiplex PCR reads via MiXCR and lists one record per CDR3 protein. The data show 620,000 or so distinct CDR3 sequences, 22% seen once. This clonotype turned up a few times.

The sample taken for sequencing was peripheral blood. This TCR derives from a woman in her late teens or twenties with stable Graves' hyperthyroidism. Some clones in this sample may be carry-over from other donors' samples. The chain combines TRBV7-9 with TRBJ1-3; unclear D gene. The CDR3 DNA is TGTGCCAGCAGCCCAGAGGACACCATATATTTT. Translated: CASSPEDTIYF.